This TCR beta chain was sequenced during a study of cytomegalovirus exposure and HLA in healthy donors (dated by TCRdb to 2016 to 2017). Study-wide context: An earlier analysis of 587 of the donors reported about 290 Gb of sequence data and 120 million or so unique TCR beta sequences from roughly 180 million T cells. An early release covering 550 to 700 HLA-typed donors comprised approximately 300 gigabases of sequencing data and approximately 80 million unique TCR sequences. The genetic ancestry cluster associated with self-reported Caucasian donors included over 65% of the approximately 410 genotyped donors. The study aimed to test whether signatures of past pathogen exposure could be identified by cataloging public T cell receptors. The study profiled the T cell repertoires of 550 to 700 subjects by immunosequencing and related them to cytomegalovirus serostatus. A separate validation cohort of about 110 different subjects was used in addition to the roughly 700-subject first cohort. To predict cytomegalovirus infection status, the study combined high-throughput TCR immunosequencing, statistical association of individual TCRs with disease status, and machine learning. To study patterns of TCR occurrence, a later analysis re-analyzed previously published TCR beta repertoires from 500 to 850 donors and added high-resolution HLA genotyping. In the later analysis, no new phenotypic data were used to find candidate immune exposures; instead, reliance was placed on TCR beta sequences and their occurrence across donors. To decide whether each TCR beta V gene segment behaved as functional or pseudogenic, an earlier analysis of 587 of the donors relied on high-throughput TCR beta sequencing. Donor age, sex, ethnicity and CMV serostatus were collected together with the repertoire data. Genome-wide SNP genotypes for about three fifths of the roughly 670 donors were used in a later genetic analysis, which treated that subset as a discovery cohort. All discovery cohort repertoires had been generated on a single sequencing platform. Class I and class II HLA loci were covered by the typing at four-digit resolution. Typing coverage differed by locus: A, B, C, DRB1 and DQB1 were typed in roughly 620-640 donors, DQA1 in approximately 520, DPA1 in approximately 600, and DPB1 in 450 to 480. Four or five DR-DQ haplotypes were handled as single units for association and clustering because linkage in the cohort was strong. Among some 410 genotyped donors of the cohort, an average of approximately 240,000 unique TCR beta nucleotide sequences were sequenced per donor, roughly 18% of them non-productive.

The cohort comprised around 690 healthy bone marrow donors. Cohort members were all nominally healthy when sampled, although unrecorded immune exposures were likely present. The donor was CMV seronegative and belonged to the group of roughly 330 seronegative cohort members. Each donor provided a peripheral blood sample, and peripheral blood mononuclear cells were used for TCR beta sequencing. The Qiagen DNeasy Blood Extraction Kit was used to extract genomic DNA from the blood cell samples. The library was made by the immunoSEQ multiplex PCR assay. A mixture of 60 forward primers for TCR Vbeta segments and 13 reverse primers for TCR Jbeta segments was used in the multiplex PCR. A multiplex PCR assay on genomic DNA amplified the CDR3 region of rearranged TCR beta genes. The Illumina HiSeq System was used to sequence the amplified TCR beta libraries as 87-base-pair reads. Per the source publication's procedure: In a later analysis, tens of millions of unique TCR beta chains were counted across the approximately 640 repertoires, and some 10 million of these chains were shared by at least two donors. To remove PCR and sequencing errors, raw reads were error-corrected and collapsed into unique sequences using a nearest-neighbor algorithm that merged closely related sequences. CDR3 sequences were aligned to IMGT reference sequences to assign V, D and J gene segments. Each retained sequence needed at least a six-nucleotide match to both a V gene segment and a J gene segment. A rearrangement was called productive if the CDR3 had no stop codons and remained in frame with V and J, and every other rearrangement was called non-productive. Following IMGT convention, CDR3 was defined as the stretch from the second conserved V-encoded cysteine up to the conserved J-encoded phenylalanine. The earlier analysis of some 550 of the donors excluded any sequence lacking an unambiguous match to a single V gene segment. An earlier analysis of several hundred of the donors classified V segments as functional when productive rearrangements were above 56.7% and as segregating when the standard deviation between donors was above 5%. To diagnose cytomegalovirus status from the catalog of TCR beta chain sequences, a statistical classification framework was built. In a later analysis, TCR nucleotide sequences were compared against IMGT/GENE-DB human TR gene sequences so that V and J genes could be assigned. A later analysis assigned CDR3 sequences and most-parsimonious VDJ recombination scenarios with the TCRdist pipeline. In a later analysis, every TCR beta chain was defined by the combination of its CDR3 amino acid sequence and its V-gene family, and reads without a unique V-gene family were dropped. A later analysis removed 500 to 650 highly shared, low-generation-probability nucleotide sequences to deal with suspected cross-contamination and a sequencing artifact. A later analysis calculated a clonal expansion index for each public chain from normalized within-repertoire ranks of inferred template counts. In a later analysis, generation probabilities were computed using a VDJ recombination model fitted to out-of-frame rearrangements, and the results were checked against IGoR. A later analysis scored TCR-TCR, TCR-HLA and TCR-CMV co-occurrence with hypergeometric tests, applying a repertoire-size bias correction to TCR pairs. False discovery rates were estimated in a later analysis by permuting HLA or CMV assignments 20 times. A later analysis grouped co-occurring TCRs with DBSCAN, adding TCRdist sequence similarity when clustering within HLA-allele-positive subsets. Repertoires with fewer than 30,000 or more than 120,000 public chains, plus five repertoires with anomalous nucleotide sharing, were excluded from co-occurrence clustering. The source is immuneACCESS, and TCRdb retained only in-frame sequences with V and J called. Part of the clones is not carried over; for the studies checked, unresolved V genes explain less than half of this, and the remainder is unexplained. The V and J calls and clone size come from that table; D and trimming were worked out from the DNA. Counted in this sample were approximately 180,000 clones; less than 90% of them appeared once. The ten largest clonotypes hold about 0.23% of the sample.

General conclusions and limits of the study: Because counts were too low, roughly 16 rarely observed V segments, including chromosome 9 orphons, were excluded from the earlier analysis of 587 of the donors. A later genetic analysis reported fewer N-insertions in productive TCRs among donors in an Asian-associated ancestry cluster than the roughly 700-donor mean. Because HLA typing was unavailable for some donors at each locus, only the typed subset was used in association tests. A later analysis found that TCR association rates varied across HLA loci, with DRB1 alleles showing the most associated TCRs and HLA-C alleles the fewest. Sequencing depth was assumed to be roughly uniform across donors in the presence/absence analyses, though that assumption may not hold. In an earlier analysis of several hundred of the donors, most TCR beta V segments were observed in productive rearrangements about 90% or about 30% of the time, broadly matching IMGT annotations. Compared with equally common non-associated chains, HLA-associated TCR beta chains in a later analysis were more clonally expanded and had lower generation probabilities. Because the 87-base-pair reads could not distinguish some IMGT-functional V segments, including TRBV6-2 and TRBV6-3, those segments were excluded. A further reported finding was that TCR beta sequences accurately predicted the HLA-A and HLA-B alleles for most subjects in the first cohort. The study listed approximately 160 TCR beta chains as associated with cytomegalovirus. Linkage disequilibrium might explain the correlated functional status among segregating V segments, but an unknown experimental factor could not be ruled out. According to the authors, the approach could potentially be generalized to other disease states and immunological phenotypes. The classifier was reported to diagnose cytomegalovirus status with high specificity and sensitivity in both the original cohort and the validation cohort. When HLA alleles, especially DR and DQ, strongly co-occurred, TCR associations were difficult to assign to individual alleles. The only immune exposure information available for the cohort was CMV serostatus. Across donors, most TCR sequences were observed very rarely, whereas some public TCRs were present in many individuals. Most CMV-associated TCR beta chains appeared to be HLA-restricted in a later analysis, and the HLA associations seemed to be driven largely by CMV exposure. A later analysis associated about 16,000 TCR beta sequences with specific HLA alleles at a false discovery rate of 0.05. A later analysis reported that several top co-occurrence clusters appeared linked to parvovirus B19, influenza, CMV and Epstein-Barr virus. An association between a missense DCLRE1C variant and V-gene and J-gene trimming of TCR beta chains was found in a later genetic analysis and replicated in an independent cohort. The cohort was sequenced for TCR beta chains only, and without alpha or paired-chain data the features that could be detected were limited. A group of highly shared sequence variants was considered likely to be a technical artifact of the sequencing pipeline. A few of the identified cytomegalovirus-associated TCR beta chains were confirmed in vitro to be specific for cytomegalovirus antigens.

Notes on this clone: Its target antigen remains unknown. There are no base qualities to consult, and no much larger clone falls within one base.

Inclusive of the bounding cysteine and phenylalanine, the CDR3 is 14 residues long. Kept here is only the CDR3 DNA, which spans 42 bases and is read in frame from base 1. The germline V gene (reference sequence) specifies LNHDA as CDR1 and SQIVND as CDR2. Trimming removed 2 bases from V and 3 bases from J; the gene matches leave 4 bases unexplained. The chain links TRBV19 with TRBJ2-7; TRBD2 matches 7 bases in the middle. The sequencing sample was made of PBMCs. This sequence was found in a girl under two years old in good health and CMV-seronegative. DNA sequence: TGTGCCAGTAGTATACCAGGGACTATCTACGAGCAGTACTTC. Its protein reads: CASSIPGTIYEQYF.